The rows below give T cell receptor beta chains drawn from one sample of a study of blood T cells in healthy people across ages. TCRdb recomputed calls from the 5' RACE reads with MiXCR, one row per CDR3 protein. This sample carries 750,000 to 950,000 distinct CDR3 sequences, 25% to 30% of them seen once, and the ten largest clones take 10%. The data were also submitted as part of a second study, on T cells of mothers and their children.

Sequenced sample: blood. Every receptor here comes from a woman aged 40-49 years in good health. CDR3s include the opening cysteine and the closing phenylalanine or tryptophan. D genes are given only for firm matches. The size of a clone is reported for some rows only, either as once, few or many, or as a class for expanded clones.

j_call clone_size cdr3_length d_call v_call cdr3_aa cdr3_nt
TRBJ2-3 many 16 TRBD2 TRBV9 CASSVAGLAGPDTQYF TGTGCCAGCAGCGTAGCCGGACTAGCGGGCCCAGATACGCAGTATTTT
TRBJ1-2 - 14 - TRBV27 CASSSGGPQYGYTF TGTGCCAGCAGTTCGGGGGGCCCTCAATATGGCTACACCTTC
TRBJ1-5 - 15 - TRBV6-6 CASSYSEESNQPQHF TGTGCCAGCAGTTACTCGGAGGAAAGCAATCAGCCCCAGCATTTT
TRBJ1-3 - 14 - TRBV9 CASSVGGTGNTIYF TGTGCCAGCAGCGTAGGAGGGACTGGAAACACCATATATTTT
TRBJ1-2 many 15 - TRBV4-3 CASSQGTPPNYGYTF TGCGCCAGCAGCCAAGGTACACCTCCTAACTATGGCTACACCTTC
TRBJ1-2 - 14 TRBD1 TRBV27 CASSFLQGAHGYTF TGTGCCAGCAGTTTCTTACAGGGGGCCCATGGCTACACCTTC
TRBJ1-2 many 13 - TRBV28 CASSIDQDYGYTF TGTGCCAGCAGTATCGACCAAGACTATGGCTACACCTTC
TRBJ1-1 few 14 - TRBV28 CASSSGAGNTEAFF TGTGCCAGCAGTTCGGGGGCAGGAAACACTGAAGCTTTCTTT
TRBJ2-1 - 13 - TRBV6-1 CASSVTVYSEQFF TGTGCCAGCAGTGTTACAGTCTACAGTGAGCAGTTCTTC
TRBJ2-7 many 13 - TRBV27 CASSPRPSAEQYF TGTGCCAGCAGCCCCAGACCGTCCGCCGAGCAGTACTTC
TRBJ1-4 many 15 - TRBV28 CASSYAGGRNEKLFF TGTGCCAGCAGTTATGCGGGTGGTCGGAATGAAAAACTGTTTTTT
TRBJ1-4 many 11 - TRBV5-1 CASSLDEKLFF TGCGCCAGCAGCTTGGATGAAAAACTGTTTTTT
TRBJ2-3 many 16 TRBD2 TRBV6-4 CASSDSSGGATDTQYF TGTGCCAGCAGTGACTCTAGCGGGGGGGCCACAGATACGCAGTATTTT
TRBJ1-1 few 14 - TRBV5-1 CASSLLSGGTEAFF TGCGCCAGCAGCTTGCTCAGTGGAGGGACTGAAGCTTTCTTT
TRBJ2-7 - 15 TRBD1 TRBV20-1 CSARAPGQLFYEQYF TGCAGTGCTAGGGCACCGGGACAGTTGTTCTACGAGCAGTACTTC
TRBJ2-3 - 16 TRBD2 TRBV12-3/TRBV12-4 CASGSGGQQSTDTQYF TGTGCCAGCGGTTCGGGAGGGCAGCAAAGCACAGATACGCAGTATTTT
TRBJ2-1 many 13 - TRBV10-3 CAISDARGHEQFF TGTGCCATCAGTGATGCCAGGGGACATGAGCAGTTCTTC
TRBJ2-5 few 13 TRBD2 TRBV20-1 CSGCLGGEETQYF TGCAGTGGCTGCTTGGGGGGGGAAGAGACCCAGTACTTC
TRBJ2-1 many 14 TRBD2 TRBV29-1 CSVEGLARYNEQFF TGCAGCGTTGAAGGACTAGCTCGATACAATGAGCAGTTCTTC
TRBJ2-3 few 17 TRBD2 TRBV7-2 CASIIQAGRPSTDTQYF TGTGCCAGCATCATCCAAGCGGGGCGACCCAGCACAGATACGCAGTATTTT
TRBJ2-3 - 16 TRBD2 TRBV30 CAWSVSGTSGTNTQYF TGTGCCTGGAGTGTTTCAGGGACTAGCGGAACAAATACGCAGTATTTT
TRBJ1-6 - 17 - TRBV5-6 CASSFRGGTLGNSPLHF TGTGCCAGCAGCTTCCGCGGAGGGACATTGGGTAATTCACCCCTCCACTTT
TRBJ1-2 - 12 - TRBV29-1 CSGDEGDYGYTF TGCAGCGGTGATGAGGGGGACTATGGCTACACCTTC
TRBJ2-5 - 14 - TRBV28 CASSLSQGGKTQYF TGTGCCAGCAGTTTGTCGCAGGGGGGGAAGACCCAGTACTTC
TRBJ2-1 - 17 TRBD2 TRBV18 CASSRIYERGSYNEQFF TGTGCCAGCTCACGCATTTACGAGCGGGGATCCTACAATGAGCAGTTCTTC
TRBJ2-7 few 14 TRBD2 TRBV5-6 CASSWTSDSYEQYF TGTGCCAGCAGCTGGACTAGCGACTCCTACGAGCAGTACTTC
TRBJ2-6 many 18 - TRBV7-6 CASSPGPATSSGANVLTF TGTGCCAGCAGCCCTGGTCCAGCCACTAGCTCTGGGGCCAACGTCCTGACTTTC
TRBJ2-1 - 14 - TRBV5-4 CASSSYGGDNEQFF TGTGCCAGCAGCTCGTACGGTGGGGACAATGAGCAGTTCTTC
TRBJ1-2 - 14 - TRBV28 CASSLQVWNCGYTF TGTGCCAGCAGTTTACAGGTTTGGAACTGTGGCTACACCTTC
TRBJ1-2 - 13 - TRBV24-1 CATSDDVNYGYTF TGTGCCACCAGTGATGACGTTAACTATGGCTACACCTTC
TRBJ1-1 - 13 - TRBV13 CASSAGTREEAFF TGTGCCAGCAGCGCCGGGACGCGGGAGGAAGCTTTCTTT
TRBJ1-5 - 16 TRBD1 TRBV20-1 CSARSNLGGLRQPQHF TGCAGTGCTAGATCTAACTTAGGGGGCTTAAGGCAGCCCCAGCATTTT
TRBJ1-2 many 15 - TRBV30 CAWSPSGSVNYGYTF TGTGCCTGGTCCCCATCAGGGTCGGTCAACTATGGCTACACCTTC
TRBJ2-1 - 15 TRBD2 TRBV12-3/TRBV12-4 CASSHSGGQYDEQFF TGTGCCAGCAGCCATAGCGGGGGCCAATACGATGAGCAGTTCTTC
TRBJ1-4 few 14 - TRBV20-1 CSARFGGTNEKLFF TGCAGTGCTAGATTTGGAGGGACTAATGAAAAACTGTTTTTT
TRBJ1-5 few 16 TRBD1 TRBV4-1 CASSQVWTGGNQPQHF TGCGCCAGCAGCCAAGTGTGGACAGGGGGGAATCAGCCCCAGCATTTT
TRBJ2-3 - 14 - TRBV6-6 CASSYEGRTDTQYF TGTGCCAGCAGTTACGAGGGGAGAACAGATACGCAGTATTTT
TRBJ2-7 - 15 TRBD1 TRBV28 CASSTRTGGSYEQYF TGTGCCAGCAGTACACGGACAGGAGGCTCCTACGAGCAGTACTTC
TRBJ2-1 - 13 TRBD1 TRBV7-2 CATRQGRNNEQFF TGTGCCACCCGACAGGGGCGGAACAATGAGCAGTTCTTC
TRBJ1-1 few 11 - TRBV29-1 CSVGTNTEAFF TGCAGCGTTGGAACGAACACTGAAGCTTTCTTT
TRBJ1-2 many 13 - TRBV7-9 CASSLAGGNGYTF TGTGCCAGCAGCTTAGCGGGGGGCAATGGCTACACCTTC
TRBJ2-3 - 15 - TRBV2 CDSHSQPVCTDTQYF TGTGACAGCCATTCCCAGCCGGTGTGCACAGATACGCAGTATTTT
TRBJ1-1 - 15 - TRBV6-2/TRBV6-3 CASSYPQGVNTEAFF TGTGCCAGCAGTTATCCTCAGGGTGTGAACACTGAAGCTTTCTTT
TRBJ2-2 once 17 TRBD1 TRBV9 CASSRDGQGARGGELFF TGTGCCAGCAGCCGAGACGGACAGGGGGCGCGTGGCGGGGAGCTGTTTTTT
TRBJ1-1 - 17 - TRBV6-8 CASSYPEGEGDNTEAFF TGTGCCAGCAGTTACCCCGAAGGTGAAGGGGATAACACTGAAGCTTTCTTT
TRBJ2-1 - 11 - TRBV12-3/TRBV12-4 CANSSQYEQFF TGTGCCAACAGTTCCCAGTACGAGCAGTTCTTC
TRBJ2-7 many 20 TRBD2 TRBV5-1 CASSSSFRTSGSKSSYEQYF TGCGCCAGCAGCTCCAGTTTTAGGACTAGCGGGTCCAAGAGCTCCTACGAGCAGTACTTC
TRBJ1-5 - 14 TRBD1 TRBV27 CASSLVTGAGPQHF TGTGCCAGCAGTTTGGTAACAGGGGCGGGGCCCCAGCATTTT
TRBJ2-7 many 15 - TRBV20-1 CSARDLLPLSYEQYF TGCAGTGCTAGAGATTTACTTCCTCTTTCCTACGAGCAGTACTTC
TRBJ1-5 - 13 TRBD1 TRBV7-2 CASSRQGQQPQHF TGTGCCAGCAGCCGACAGGGGCAACAGCCCCAGCATTTT
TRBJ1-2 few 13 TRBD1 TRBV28 CASSFGQGSGYTF TGTGCCAGCAGTTTCGGACAGGGTAGCGGCTACACCTTC
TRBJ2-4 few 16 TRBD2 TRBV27 CASSTHGEGSKNIQYF TGTGCCAGCAGTACCCATGGGGAGGGTTCCAAAAACATTCAGTACTTC
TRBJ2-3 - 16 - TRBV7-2 CASSLQKSKRGDTQYF TGTGCCAGCAGCTTACAAAAGTCCAAACGCGGCGATACGCAGTATTTT